The source of this T cell receptor beta chain is a study of blood T cell repertoires in COVID-19. Generated by immunoSEQ multiplex PCR, the TCRdb table keeps only in-frame clones and is missing some. Found here are approximately 300,000 clones, 80% to 90% of them singletons; the top ten hold roughly 6.5%. This CDR3 has 16 amino acids. Trimming pared 6 bases from V and 5 bases from J, leaving 21 bases between. Germline-derived CDR1 and CDR2 are SGHVS and FNYEAQ. The chain is built from TRBV7-6 and TRBJ2-3; D gene unclear. The specimen sequenced was peripheral blood. The source of this sequence is a young man who had recovered from COVID-19. The CDR3 sequence: CASSSFDGPSGDTQYF. The CDR3 bases are TGTGCCAGCAGTTCGTTCGATGGTCCCTCGGGAGATACGCAGTATTTT.